This T cell receptor beta chain was found in a study of blood T cell repertoires in COVID-19. The ends were cut back, 2 bases at V and 6 bases at J, with 11 bases in the middle. Germline V lookup: CDR1 MNHEY, CDR2 SVGAGI. This CDR3 comprises 13 residues. Using immunoSEQ multiplex PCR, the repertoire was profiled, and TCRdb retains in-frame clones only, with some absent. This sample carries roughly 200,000 clones, approximately 86% of them seen once, and the ten largest clones take over 1%. The V and J genes are TRBV6-5 and TRBJ2-7; D remains unclear. The sample consisted of peripheral blood. The sequence was obtained from a woman aged 30 to 39 with COVID-19, enrolled during active disease. DNA of the CDR3: TGTGCCAGCAGTTACCCGCATAGTTTCGAGCAGTACTTC. This sequence encodes CASSYPHSFEQYF.